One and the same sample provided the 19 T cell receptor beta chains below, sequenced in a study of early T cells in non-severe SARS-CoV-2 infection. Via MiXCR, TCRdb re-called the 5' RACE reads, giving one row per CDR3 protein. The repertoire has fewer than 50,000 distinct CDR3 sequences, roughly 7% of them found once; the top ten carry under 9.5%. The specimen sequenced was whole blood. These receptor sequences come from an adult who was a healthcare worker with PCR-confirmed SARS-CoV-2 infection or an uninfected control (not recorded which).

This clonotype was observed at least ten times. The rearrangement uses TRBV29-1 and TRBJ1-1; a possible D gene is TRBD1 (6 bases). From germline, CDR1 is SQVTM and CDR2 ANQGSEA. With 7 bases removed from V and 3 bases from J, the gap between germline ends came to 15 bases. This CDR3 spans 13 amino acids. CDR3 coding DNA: TGCAGCGCGAGGGGGGCAAGTCACACTGAAGCTTTCTTT. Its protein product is CSARGASHTEAFF.

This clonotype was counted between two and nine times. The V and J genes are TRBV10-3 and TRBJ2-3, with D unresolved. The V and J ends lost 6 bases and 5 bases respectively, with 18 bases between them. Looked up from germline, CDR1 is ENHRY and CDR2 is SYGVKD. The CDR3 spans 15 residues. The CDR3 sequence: CAISRVTHRGDTQYF. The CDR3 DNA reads TGTGCCATCAGCCGGGTGACTCACCGTGGAGATACGCAGTATTTT.

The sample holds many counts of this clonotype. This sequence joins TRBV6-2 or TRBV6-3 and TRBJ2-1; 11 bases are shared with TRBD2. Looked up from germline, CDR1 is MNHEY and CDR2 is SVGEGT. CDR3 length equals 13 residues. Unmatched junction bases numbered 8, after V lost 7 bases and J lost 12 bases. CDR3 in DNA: TGTGCCAGCACGCTAGCGGGGGGAGCACGGCAGTTCTTC. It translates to CASTLAGGARQFF.

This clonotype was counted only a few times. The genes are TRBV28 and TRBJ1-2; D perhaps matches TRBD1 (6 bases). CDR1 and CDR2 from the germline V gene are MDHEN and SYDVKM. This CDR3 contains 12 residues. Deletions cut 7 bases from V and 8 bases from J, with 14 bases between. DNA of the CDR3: TGTGCCAGCAACAGGGTACGTTTAGGCTACACCTTC. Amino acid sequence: CASNRVRLGYTF.

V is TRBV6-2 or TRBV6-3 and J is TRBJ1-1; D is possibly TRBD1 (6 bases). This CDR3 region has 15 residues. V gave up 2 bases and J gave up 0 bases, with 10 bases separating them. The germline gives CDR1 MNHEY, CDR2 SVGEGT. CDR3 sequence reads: CASSYDRSMNTEAFF. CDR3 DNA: TGTGCCAGCAGTTACGACAGGAGCATGAACACTGAAGCTTTCTTT.

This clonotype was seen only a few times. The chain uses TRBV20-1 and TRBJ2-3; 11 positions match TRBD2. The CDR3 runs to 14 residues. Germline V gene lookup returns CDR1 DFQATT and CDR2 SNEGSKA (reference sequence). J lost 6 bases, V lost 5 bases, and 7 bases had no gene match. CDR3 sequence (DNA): TGCAGTGCTGGTAGCGGGGGGGCAGATGATACGCAGTATTTT. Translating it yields CSAGSGGADDTQYF.

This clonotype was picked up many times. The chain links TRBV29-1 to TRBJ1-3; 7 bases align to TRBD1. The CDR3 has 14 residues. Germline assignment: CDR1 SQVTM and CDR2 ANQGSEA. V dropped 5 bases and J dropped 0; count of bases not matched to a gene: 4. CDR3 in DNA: TGCAGCGTTCAAGGGGGCCACTCTGGAAACACCATATATTTT. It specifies CSVQGGHSGNTIYF.

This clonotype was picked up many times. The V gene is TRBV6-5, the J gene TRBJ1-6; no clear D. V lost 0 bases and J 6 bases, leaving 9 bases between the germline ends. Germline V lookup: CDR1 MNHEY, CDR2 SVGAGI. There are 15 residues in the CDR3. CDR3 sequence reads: CASSYSGPFNSPLHF. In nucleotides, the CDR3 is TGTGCCAGCAGTTACTCGGGCCCGTTTAATTCACCCCTCCACTTT.

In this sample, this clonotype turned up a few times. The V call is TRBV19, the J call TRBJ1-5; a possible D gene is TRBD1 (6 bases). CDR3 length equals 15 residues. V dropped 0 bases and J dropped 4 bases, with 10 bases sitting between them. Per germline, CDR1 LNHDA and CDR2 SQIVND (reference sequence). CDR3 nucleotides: TGTGCCAGTAGTATAGATCTGGACAGAAATCAGCCCCAGCATTTT. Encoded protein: CASSIDLDRNQPQHF.

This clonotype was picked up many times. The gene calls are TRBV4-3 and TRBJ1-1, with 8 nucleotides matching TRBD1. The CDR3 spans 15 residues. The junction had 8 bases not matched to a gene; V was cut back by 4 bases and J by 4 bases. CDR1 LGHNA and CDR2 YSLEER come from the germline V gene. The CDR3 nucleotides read TGCGCCAGCAGCCTACTAACAGGGGGTGGCACTGAAGCTTTCTTT. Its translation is CASSLLTGGGTEAFF.

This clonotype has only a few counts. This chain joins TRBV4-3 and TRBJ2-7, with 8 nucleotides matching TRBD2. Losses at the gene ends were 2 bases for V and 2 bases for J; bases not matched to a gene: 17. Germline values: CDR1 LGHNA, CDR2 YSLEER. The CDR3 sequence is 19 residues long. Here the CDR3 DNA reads TGCGCCAGCAGCCAACTAGGGGGACTAGGACGCGGTCGCCCCTACGAGCAGTACTTC. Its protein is CASSQLGGLGRGRPYEQYF.

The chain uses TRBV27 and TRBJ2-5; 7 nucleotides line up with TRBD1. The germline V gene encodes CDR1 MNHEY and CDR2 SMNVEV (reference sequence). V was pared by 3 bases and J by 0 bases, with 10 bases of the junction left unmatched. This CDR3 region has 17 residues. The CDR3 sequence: CASSFPKTGQYQETQYF. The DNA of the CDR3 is TGTGCCAGCAGTTTTCCCAAAACGGGACAGTACCAAGAGACCCAGTACTTC.

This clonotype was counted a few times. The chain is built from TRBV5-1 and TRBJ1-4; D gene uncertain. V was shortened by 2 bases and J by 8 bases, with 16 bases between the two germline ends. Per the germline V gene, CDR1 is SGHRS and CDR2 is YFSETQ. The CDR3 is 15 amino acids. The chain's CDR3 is CASSFLAPRTEKLFF. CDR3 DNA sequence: TGCGCCAGCAGCTTTTTGGCCCCTCGGACGGAAAAACTGTTTTTT.

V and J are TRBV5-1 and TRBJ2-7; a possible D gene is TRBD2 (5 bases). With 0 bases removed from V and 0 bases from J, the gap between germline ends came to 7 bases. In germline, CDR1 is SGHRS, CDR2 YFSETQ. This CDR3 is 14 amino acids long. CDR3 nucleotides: TGCGCCAGCAGCTTGGATGGGAGCTCCTACGAGCAGTACTTC. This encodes CASSLDGSSYEQYF. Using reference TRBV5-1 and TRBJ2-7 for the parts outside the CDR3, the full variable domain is KAGVTQTPRYLIKTRGQQVTLSCSPISGHRSVSWYQQTPGQGLQFLFEYFSETQRNKGNFPGRFSGRQFSNSRSEMNVSTLELGDSALYLCASSLDGSSYEQYFGPGTRLTVT.

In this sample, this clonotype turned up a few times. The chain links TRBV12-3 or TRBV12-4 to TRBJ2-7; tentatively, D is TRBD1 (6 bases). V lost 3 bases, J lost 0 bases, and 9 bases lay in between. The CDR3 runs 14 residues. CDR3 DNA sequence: TGTGCCAGCAGTTTTTGGGGGCCCTCCTACGAGCAGTACTTC. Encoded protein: CASSFWGPSYEQYF.

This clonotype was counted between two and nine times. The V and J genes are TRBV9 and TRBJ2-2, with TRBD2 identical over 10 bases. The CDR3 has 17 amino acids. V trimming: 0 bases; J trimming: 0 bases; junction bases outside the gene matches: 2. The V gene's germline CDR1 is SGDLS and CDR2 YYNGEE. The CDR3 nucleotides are TGTGCCAGCAGCGTAGGCCTAGCGGGGGCGAACACCGGGGAGCTGTTTTTT. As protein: CASSVGLAGANTGELFF.

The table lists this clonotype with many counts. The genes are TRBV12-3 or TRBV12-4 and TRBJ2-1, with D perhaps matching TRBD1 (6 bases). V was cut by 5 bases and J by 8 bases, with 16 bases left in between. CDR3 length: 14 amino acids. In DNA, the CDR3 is TGTGCCAGCAGTCCACAGGGCAGGGGATATGAGCAGTTCTTC. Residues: CASSPQGRGYEQFF.

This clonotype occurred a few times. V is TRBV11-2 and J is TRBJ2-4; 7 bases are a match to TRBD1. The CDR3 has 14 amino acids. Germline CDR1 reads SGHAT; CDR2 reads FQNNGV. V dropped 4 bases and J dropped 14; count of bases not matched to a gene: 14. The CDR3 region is CASSWMRGQERKYF. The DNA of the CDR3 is TGTGCCAGCAGCTGGATGAGGGGGCAAGAGAGAAAGTACTTC.

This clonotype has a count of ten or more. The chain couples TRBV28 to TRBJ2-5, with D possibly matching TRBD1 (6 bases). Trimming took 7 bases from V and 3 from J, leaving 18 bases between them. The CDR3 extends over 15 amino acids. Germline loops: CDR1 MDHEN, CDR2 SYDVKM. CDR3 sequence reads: CASTSRGSGEETQYF. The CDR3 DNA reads TGTGCCAGCACCTCCAGGGGCTCAGGGGAAGAGACCCAGTACTTC.